The subject of this entry is one TCR beta chain. This record belongs to a study of radiotherapy plus CTLA-4 blockade in lung cancer. TCRdb's table, derived via immunoSEQ multiplex PCR, lists solely in-frame clones and lacks some. The sample shows 75,000 to 95,000 clones, roughly 85% of them seen only once. Deletions cut 4 bases from V and 5 bases from J, with 15 bases between. This CDR3 contains 14 residues. Germline values: CDR1 KGHSH, CDR2 LQKENI. This clonotype was sampled from a human donor with non-small cell lung cancer that progressed on radiotherapy plus ipilimumab. J is TRBJ2-7 and V is TRBV18; D may be TRBD1 or TRBD2 (5 bases each). Sample: peripheral blood, taken from a patient treated with radiotherapy plus ipilimumab. CDR3 DNA sequence: TGTGCCAGCTCACAAGGGACGGCAAACGACGAGCAGTACTTC. This translates into CASSQGTANDEQYF.